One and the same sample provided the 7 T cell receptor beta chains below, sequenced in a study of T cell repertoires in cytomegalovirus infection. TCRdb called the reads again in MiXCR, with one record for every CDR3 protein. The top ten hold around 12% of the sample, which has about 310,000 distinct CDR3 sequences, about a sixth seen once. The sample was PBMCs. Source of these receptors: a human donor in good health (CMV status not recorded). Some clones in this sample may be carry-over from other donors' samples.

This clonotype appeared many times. The CDR3 coding sequence is TGTGCCAGCAGCTCCGAGGGGGGAAGGTGGGGCTACACCTTC. Residues: CASSSEGGRWGYTF. V and J are TRBV7-2 and TRBJ1-2; D may be TRBD1 (6 bases). V was trimmed by 4 bases and J by 8 bases, leaving 17 bases between them. Germline assignment: CDR1 SGHTA and CDR2 FQGNSA. This CDR3 spans 14 amino acids.

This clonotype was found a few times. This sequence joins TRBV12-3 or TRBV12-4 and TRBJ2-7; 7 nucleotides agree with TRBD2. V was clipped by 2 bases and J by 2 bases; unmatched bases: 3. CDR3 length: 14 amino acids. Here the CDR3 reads CASSLMGLTYEQYF. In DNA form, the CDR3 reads TGTGCCAGCAGTTTAATGGGACTAACCTACGAGCAGTACTTC.

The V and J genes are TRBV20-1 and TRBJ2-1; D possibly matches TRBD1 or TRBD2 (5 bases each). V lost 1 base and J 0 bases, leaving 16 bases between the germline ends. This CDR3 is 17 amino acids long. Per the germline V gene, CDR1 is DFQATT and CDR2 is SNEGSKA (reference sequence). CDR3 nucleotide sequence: TGCAGTGCTAGAGCCATCGGGGCAGGGAGCTCCTACAATGAGCAGTTCTTC. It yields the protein CSARAIGAGSSYNEQFF.

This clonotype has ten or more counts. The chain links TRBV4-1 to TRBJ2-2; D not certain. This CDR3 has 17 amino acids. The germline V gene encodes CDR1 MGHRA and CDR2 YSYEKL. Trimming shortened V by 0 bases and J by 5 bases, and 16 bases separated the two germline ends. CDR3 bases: TGCGCCAGCAGCCAAGATCTCGAGGCCCTCCCAACCGGGGAGCTGTTTTTT. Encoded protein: CASSQDLEALPTGELFF.

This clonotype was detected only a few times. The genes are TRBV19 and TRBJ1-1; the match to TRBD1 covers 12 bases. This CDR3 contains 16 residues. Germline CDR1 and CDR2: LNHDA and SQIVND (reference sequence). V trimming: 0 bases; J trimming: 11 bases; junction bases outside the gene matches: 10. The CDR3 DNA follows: TGTGCCAGTAGTATAGATTCCGGGACAGGGGGCTCACCGGCTTTCTTT. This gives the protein CASSIDSGTGGSPAFF.

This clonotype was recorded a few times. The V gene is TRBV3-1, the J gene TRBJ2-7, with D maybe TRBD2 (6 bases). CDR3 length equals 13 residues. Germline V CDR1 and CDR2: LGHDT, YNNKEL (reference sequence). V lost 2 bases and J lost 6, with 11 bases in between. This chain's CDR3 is CASSQSSESEQYF. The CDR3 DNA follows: TGTGCCAGCAGCCAATCTAGCGAGAGCGAGCAGTACTTC.

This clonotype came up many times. As DNA, the CDR3 is TGTGCCAGCAGCTTAGGAGCAGATCAAGAGACCCAGTACTTC. Protein sequence: CASSLGADQETQYF. This chain joins TRBV7-6 and TRBJ2-5; D gene unclear. Germline V CDR1 and CDR2: SGHVS, FNYEAQ. V lost 1 base to trimming and J lost 2 bases, with 8 bases between them. The CDR3 runs to 14 residues.